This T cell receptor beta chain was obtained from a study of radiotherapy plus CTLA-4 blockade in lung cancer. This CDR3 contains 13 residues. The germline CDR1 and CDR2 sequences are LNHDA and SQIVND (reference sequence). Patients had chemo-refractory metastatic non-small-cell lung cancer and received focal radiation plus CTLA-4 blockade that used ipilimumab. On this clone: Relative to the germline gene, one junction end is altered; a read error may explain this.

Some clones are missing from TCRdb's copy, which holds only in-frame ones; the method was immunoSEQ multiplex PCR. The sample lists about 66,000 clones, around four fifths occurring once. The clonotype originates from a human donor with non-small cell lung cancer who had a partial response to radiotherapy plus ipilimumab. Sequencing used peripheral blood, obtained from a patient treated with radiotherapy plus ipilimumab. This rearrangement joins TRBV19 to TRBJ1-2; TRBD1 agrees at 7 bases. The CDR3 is CATSEGQHYGYTF. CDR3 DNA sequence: TGTGCCACTAGTGAGGGACAGCACTATGGCTACACCTTC.